This T cell receptor beta chain was profiled in a study of regulatory T cells in long-lasting Graves disease. This clonotype was picked up a small number of times. Stated time point: persistent/refractory GD, antithyroid drugs over 5 years with positive TRAb. Researchers made the TCR library from RNA that was extracted from PBMCs. Assembly of TCR beta libraries relied on iRepertoire HTBI primers together with Arm-PCR of CDR3 regions. TCRdb independently ran MiXCR on the multiplex PCR reads; one entry per CDR3 protein. The sample contains about 470,000 distinct CDR3 sequences, about 22% of which appear only once. This TCR was recovered from a female donor with Graves disease. The sample was peripheral blood mononuclear cells (PBMCs), taken when the disease was refractory, from a patient treated with antithyroid drugs.

The CDR3 nucleotides read TGTGCCAGCAGCCCCAGCCAGGCCGGTCAGCCCCAGCATTTT. As protein: CASSPSQAGQPQHF. The chain employs TRBV9 and TRBJ1-5; D unresolved. The germline V gene has CDR1 SGDLS and CDR2 YYNGEE. The CDR3 has 14 amino acids. V was cut by 4 bases and J by 6 bases, with 14 bases left in between.